The present T cell receptor (beta chain) was sequenced within a study of cytomegalovirus exposure and HLA in healthy donors. The PCR employed 60 Vbeta primers together with 13 Jbeta primers. Generated by immunoSEQ multiplex PCR, the TCRdb table keeps only in-frame clones and is missing some. The sample shows 150,000 or so clones, around 79% of them seen only once. The CDR3 has 18 residues. CDR1 SGHTS and CDR2 YDEGEE come from the germline V gene. Losses at the gene ends were 4 bases for V and 0 bases for J; bases not matched to a gene: 15. Sample: PBMCs. The chain uses TRBV5-8 and TRBJ1-1, with TRBD1 matching over 7 bases. The TCR was taken from a woman aged 40 to 49 in good health and CMV-seronegative. The CDR3 region has the DNA TGTGCCAGCAGCCTGCAGGGTCGGACAGGACTTATGAACACTGAAGCTTTCTTT. Translating it yields CASSLQGRTGLMNTEAFF.